This T cell receptor beta chain comes out of a study of blood T cell repertoires in COVID-19. Study overall: COVID-19 samples from acute and convalescent phases originated in the United States, Italy and Spain. PBMCs, B-cell-depleted T cells, or T cells were the source of the cDNA or gDNA that made up the material.

Authors' processing steps: Estimates of nucleated cell counts were drawn from the amplification of reference gene primers. TCRdb keeps only in-frame clones here, not all; method: immunoSEQ multiplex PCR. That table gives V, J and clone size, and the DNA gave D and trimming. The data hold 100,000 to 120,000 clones, with approximately 82% observed a single time. Germline V gene sequence: CDR1 MNHNS, CDR2 SASEGT. This CDR3 has 14 amino acids. V gave up 2 bases and J gave up 3 bases; unmatched junction bases: 2. This TCR came from a woman older than 75 with acute or convalescent COVID-19. The specimen sequenced was peripheral blood. The gene calls are TRBV6-1 and TRBJ2-7; 9 nucleotides agree with TRBD1. CDR3 loop: CASSEPTGGYEQYF. In DNA form, the CDR3 reads TGTGCCAGCAGTGAACCGACAGGGGGCTACGAGCAGTACTTC.